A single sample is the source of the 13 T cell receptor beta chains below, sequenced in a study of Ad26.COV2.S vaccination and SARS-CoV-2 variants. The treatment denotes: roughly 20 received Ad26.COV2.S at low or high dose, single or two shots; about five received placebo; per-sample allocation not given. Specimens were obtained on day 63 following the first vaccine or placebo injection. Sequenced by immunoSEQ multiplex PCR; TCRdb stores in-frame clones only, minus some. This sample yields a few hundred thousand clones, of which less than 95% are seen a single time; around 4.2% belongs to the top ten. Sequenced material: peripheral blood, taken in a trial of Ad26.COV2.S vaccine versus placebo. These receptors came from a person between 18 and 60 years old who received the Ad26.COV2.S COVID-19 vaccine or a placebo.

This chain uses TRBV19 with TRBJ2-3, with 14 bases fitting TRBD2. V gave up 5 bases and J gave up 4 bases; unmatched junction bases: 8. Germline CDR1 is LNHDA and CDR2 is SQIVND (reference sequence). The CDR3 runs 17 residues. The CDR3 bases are TGTGCCAGTAGTGTCGGGACTAGCGGGAGTTGGTCAGATACGCAGTATTTT. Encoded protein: CASSVGTSGSWSDTQYF.

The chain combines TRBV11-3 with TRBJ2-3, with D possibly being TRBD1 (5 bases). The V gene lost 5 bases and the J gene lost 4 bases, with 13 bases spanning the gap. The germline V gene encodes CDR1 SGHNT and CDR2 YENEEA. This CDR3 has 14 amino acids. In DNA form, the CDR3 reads TGTGCCAGCAGCCTTCTCAGGGATTCAGATACGCAGTATTTT. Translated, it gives CASSLLRDSDTQYF.

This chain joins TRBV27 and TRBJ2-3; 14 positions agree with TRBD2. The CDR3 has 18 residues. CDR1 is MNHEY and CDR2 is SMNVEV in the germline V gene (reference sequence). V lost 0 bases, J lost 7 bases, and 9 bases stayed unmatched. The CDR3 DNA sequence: TGTGCCAGCAGTTTATCCAGGACTAGCGGGAGGTGGGGAAATACGCAGTATTTT. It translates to CASSLSRTSGRWGNTQYF.

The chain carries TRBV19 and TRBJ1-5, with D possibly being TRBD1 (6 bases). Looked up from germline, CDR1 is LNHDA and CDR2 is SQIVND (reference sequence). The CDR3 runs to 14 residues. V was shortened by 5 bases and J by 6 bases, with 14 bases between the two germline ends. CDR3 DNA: TGTGCCAGTAGTGCGGGGACACCCGGTCAGCCCCAGCATTTT. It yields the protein CASSAGTPGQPQHF.

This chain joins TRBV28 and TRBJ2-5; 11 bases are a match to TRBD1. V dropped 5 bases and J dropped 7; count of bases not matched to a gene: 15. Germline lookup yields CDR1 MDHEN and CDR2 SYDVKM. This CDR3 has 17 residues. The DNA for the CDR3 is TGTGCCAGCAGTCCACCGGGACAGGGGGTGAGGGGAGTGACCCAGTACTTC. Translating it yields CASSPPGQGVRGVTQYF.

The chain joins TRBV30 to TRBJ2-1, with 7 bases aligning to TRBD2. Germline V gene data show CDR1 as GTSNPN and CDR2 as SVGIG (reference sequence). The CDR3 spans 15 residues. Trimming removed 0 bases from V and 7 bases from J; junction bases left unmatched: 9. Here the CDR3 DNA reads TGTGCCTGGAGTGTATTGGCGGGAGTGTATAATGAGCAGTTCTTC. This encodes CAWSVLAGVYNEQFF.

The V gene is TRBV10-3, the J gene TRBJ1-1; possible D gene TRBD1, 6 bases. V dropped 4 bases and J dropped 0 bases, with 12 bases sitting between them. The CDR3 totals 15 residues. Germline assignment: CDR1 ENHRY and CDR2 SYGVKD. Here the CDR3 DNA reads TGTGCCATCAGTGCTCTGGGACAACTGAACACTGAAGCTTTCTTT. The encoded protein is CAISALGQLNTEAFF.

The CDR3 is CSVGQLQETQYF. The CDR3 DNA reads as TGCAGCGTGGGGCAGTTACAAGAGACCCAGTACTTC. The chain has TRBV29-1 and TRBJ2-5, with D perhaps TRBD1 (5 bases). Trimming removed 6 bases from V and 2 bases from J, with 10 bases in between. The CDR3 length is 12 residues. Germline CDR1 reads SQVTM; CDR2 reads ANQGSEA.

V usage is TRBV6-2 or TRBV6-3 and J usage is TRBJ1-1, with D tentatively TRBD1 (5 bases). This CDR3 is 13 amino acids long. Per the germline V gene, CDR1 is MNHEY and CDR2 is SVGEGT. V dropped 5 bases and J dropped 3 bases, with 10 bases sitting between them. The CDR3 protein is CASSLIGDTEAFF. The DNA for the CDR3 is TGTGCCAGCAGTCTGATAGGGGACACTGAAGCTTTCTTT.

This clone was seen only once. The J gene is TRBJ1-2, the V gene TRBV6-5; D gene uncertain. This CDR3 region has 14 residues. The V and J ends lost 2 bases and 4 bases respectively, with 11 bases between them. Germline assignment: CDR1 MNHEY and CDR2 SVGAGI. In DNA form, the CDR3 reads TGTGCCAGCAGTTACCGGCAGGCTAGCTATGGCTACACCTTC. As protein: CASSYRQASYGYTF.

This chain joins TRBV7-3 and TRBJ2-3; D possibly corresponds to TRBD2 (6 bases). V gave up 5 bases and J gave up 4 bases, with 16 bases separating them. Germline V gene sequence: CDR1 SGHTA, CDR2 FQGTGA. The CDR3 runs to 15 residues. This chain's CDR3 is CASSLLGSSADTQYF. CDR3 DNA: TGTGCCAGCAGCCTCCTTGGGTCTAGCGCAGATACGCAGTATTTT.

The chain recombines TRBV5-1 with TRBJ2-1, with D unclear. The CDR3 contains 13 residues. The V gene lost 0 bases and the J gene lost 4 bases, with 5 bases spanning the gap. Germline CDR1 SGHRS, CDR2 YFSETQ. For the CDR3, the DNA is TGCGCCAGCAGCTTGGCCGTGTACAATGAGCAGTTCTTC. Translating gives CASSLAVYNEQFF.

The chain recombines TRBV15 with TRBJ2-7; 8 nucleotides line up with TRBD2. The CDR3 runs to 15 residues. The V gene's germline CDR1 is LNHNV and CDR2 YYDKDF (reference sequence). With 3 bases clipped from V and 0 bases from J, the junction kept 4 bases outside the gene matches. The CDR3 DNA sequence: TGTGCCACCAGCAGGGCAGCGGGGGTCTCCTACGAGCAGTACTTC. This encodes CATSRAAGVSYEQYF. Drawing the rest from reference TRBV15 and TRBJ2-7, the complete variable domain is DAMVIQNPRYQVTQFGKPVTLSCSQTLNHNVMYWYQQKSSQAPKLLFHYYDKDFNNEADTPDNFQSRRPNTSFCFLDIRSPGLGDTAMYLCATSRAAGVSYEQYFGPGTRLTVT.